A single sample gave rise to the 2 T cell receptor beta chains below, sequenced in a study of vaccination and CD4 T cells after COVID-19. Regarding treatment: roughly 10-day PBMC culture with coronavirus spike peptide pools or control peptides (ViraFEST assay). No cognate antigen is known for these TCRs. The assay that was used to sequence DNA from cultured CD4+ T cells was the Oncomine TCR Beta short-read assay. TCRdb independently ran MiXCR on the PCR reads; one entry per CDR3 protein. Counted here are 13,000 or so distinct CDR3 sequences, about three fifths occurring once; the ten biggest clones make up around a sixth. The sequencing here drew on cultured CD4+ T cells from blood, taken after SARS-CoV-2 vaccination. Receptors originate from a human donor with COVID-19.

In this sample, this clonotype turned up a few times. CDR3 in DNA: TGTGCCAGTAGCACCCTGATCGGGGGAGCTTTCTTT. Its translation: CASSTLIGGAFF. This sequence joins TRBV19 and TRBJ1-1; D possibly corresponds to TRBD1 (5 bases). V lost 6 bases and J 10 bases, leaving 15 bases between the germline ends. Germline V CDR1 and CDR2: LNHDA, SQIVND (reference sequence). The CDR3 is made up of 12 amino acids.

V usage is TRBV20-1 and J usage is TRBJ1-1; a possible D gene is TRBD1 (5 bases). This CDR3 has 14 amino acids. Per the germline V gene, CDR1 is DFQATT and CDR2 is SNEGSKA (reference sequence). V was trimmed by 6 bases and J by 4 bases, leaving 18 bases between them. The CDR3 DNA is TGCAGTGCGGGGGATGGGGGGGGAAGCACTGAAGCTTTCTTT. It translates to CSAGDGGGSTEAFF.